This T cell receptor beta chain is drawn from a study of cytomegalovirus exposure and HLA in healthy donors. Assay used: immunoSEQ multiplex PCR; TCRdb lists only in-frame clones, some missing. The sample has about 170,000 clones, about 87% seen once. In germline, CDR1 is SGHTA, CDR2 FQGNSA. The length of the CDR3 is 17 residues. V lost 1 base and J lost 3; bases outside the gene matches: 10. This clone has more than one count but fewer than ten. The specimen was PBMCs. This TCR was recovered from a woman in her thirties in good health and CMV-seronegative. This sequence joins TRBV7-2 and TRBJ1-2; 8 bases line up with TRBD1. The CDR3 nucleotides are TGTGCCAGCAGCTTAGGACAGGGGTGGGACCCATACTATGGCTACACCTTC. This translates into CASSLGQGWDPYYGYTF.